Presented here are 6 T cell receptor beta chains from one specimen sequenced in a study of T cell responses to AZD1222 COVID-19 vaccine. Using immunoSEQ multiplex PCR, the repertoire was profiled, and TCRdb retains in-frame clones only, with some absent. This table has 120,000 or so clones, 90% appearing once. The material was peripheral blood, obtained on day 0 of AZD1222 vaccination. These receptors originate from an adult in good health.

The chain recombines TRBV12-3 or TRBV12-4 with TRBJ2-7; the match to TRBD1 covers 8 bases. This CDR3 is built from 13 residues. The J segment lost 3 bases and the V segment lost 6 bases, leaving 4 bases of the junction unmatched. The CDR3, as DNA: TGTGCCAGCAGCCATGACAGGGGCTACGAGCAGTACTTC. The encoded protein is CASSHDRGYEQYF.

The J gene is TRBJ1-5, the V gene TRBV19; weak D call: TRBD1 (5 bases). Trimming took 4 bases from V and 14 from J, leaving 15 bases between them. The CDR3 is made up of 12 amino acids. Germline V lookup: CDR1 LNHDA, CDR2 SQIVND (reference sequence). The CDR3 coding sequence is TGTGCCAGTAGTACCCGACAGCTTTCCAAGCATTTT. Translated: CASSTRQLSKHF.

The rearrangement uses TRBV9 and TRBJ2-1; the D call may be TRBD1 or TRBD2 (5 bases each). Looked up from germline, CDR1 is SGDLS and CDR2 is YYNGEE. The CDR3 contains 13 residues. V lost 3 bases and J lost 9, with 13 bases in between. The CDR3 region has the DNA TGTGCCAGCAGCGCTTGGGACGCTAGTGAGCAGTTCTTC. Translated, it gives CASSAWDASEQFF.

The V gene is TRBV7-9, the J gene TRBJ1-1, with TRBD1 as a possible D gene (6 bases). The CDR3 runs 13 residues. The germline V and J ends were trimmed by 6 bases and 5 bases, with 13 bases remaining between them. The germline V gene encodes CDR1 SEHNR and CDR2 FQNEAQ (reference sequence). In DNA form, the CDR3 reads TGTGCCAGCAGGGCCGAGGGGGAGACTGAAGCTTTCTTT. Its translation is CASRAEGETEAFF.

This chain uses TRBV12-1 with TRBJ2-3; the D call in the table, TRBD1, was not verified against the DNA. TRBV12-1 is annotated as a pseudogene. The CDR3 covers 15 residues. The CDR3 loop is CATGEKAGGTDTQYF. The CDR3 nucleotides read TGTGCCACTGGGGAAAAGGCAGGGGGAACAGATACGCAGTATTTT.

The rearrangement uses TRBV19 and TRBJ2-4, with D possibly TRBD2 on 6 matching bases. Germline lookup yields CDR1 LNHDA and CDR2 SQIVND (reference sequence). Trimming removed 3 bases from V and 0 bases from J, with 12 bases in between. The CDR3 consists of 16 residues. The CDR3 coding sequence is TGTGCCAGTAGTATTGGGCTAGCGCCAGCCAAAAACATTCAGTACTTC. Translated, it gives CASSIGLAPAKNIQYF. The entire variable domain, with the rest obtained from reference TRBV19 and TRBJ2-4, is as follows: DGGITQSPKYLFRKEGQNVTLSCEQNLNHDAMYWYRQDPGQGLRLIYYSQIVNDFQKGDIAEGYSVSREKKESFPLTVTSAQKNPTAFYLCASSIGLAPAKNIQYFGAGTRLSVL.